Below, 18 T cell receptor beta chains from the same sample are listed, as sequenced in a study of CD8 T cells in Susac syndrome. A quantity of about 0.5 to 1 ug RNA underwent reverse transcription using random hexamers. From the immunoSEQ multiplex PCR reads, TCRdb called clonotypes with MiXCR, one entry per CDR3 protein. The repertoire holds more than 150,000 distinct CDR3 sequences, with 85% to 95% as singletons. Sequencing was done on a sample of CD4+ T cells from PBMCs. The receptors come from a human donor with Susac syndrome.

The chain is built from TRBV20-1 and TRBJ1-4; no clear D gene. CDR3 size: 13 residues. Germline assignment: CDR1 DFQATT and CDR2 SNEGSKA (reference sequence). V was pared by 0 bases and J by 7 bases, with 9 bases between. CDR3 residues: CSAREPRGEKLFF. CDR3 DNA sequence: TGCAGTGCTAGAGAACCCAGAGGTGAAAAACTGTTTTTT.

The CDR3 reads CASSLSRTSTDTQYF. CDR3 bases: TGTGCCAGCAGTTTGAGTCGAACTAGCACAGATACGCAGTATTTT. The rearrangement joins TRBV12-3 or TRBV12-4 to TRBJ2-3; D gene unclear. This CDR3 is built from 15 residues. V dropped 3 bases and J dropped 0 bases, with 10 bases sitting between them.

The chain combines TRBV30 with TRBJ2-1; no definite D call. Germline lookup yields CDR1 GTSNPN and CDR2 SVGIG (reference sequence). V lost 4 bases and J lost 9, with 16 bases in between. This CDR3 comprises 13 residues. Here the CDR3 DNA reads TGTGCCTGGATAAGGGCCCTCTTCGGTGAGCAGTTCTTC. It codes for CAWIRALFGEQFF.

The chain is built from TRBV7-6 and TRBJ1-4; D remains ambiguous. V shed 5 bases and J shed 6 bases, with 13 bases lying between them. This CDR3 comprises 14 residues. Germline V gives CDR1 SGHVS, CDR2 FNYEAQ. The DNA for the CDR3 is TGTGCCAGCAGCCCGACCCTGAAGGATGAAAAACTGTTTTTT. It is translated as CASSPTLKDEKLFF.

This chain connects TRBV13 to TRBJ2-1, with D possibly being TRBD1 (5 bases). CDR3 size: 17 residues. V was clipped by 5 bases and J by 8 bases, with 25 bases between them. In germline, CDR1 is PRHDT, CDR2 FYEKMQ (reference sequence). The CDR3 region is CASSGEAGSQIGYEQFF. CDR3 bases: TGTGCCAGCAGCGGAGAGGCAGGGTCCCAAATAGGCTATGAGCAGTTCTTC.

V is TRBV20-1 and J is TRBJ2-5, with a weak D call TRBD2 (5 bases). Looked up from germline, CDR1 is DFQATT and CDR2 is SNEGSKA (reference sequence). V shed 3 bases and J shed 7 bases, with 12 bases lying between them. The CDR3 runs 12 residues. For the CDR3, the DNA is TGCAGTGCTAGGGGCAGCGGAGGGACCCAGTACTTC. Translated: CSARGSGGTQYF.

The chain combines TRBV29-1 with TRBJ2-7; TRBD1 agrees at 11 bases. J was trimmed by 2 bases and V by 4 bases; bases with no gene match: 4. The CDR3 length is 14 residues. The germline V gene encodes CDR1 SQVTM and CDR2 ANQGSEA. CDR3 residues: CSVVTGQGAYEQYF. The CDR3 nucleotides are TGCAGCGTTGTGACGGGACAGGGGGCCTACGAGCAGTACTTC.

The chain links TRBV5-4 to TRBJ2-5, with D perhaps matching TRBD2 (7 bases). The CDR3 length is 14 residues. The germline V gene has CDR1 SGHNT and CDR2 YYREEE (reference sequence). Trimming removed 2 bases from V and 5 bases from J, with 13 bases in between. This CDR3 is CASSFPGRGETQYF. CDR3 in DNA: TGTGCCAGCAGCTTCCCGGGGAGGGGGGAGACCCAGTACTTC.

The V call is TRBV12-3 or TRBV12-4, the J call TRBJ1-6; D gene unclear. Deletions cut 10 bases from V and 7 bases from J, with 17 bases between. The CDR3 sequence is 14 residues long. The DNA of the CDR3 is TGTGCCACCCGAAACGATCCGCCGAATTCACCCCTCCACTTT. Its translation is CATRNDPPNSPLHF.

The chain combines TRBV9 with TRBJ2-1, with D possibly matching TRBD2 (6 bases). The CDR3 is made up of 16 amino acids. Germline V lookup: CDR1 SGDLS, CDR2 YYNGEE. Trimming took off 4 bases at V and 0 bases at J, with 14 bases between the two ends. The CDR3: CASSPRAGSSYNEQFF. As DNA, the CDR3 is TGTGCCAGCAGCCCCCGAGCGGGCAGCTCCTACAATGAGCAGTTCTTC.

This chain links TRBV27 with TRBJ2-7; D gene unclear. V lost 6 bases and J lost 4, with 7 bases in between. CDR1 and CDR2 from the germline V gene are MNHEY and SMNVEV (reference sequence). CDR3 size: 11 residues. CDR3 bases: TGTGCCAGCAGGGACGTTTACGAGCAGTACTTC. It specifies CASRDVYEQYF.

This clonotype was found once. The gene calls are TRBV28 and TRBJ1-2; a possible D gene is TRBD1 (6 bases). Germline V gene sequence: CDR1 MDHEN, CDR2 SYDVKM. V shed 4 bases and J shed 6 bases, with 12 bases lying between them. The CDR3 has 13 residues. DNA of the CDR3: TGTGCCAGCAGTTGGCGGGGGGCTGATGGCTACACCTTC. It is translated as CASSWRGADGYTF.

This chain links TRBV29-1 with TRBJ1-2; tentatively, D is TRBD1 (5 bases). The CDR3 length is 12 residues. Trimming took off 5 bases at V and 3 bases at J, with 10 bases between the two ends. Germline V CDR1 and CDR2: SQVTM, ANQGSEA. CDR3 protein: CSVPGRDYGYTF. For the CDR3, the DNA is TGCAGCGTTCCGGGCAGGGACTATGGCTACACCTTC.

V usage is TRBV29-1 and J usage is TRBJ1-2; TRBD1 agrees at 7 bases. Germline V gives CDR1 SQVTM, CDR2 ANQGSEA. The CDR3 sequence is 14 residues long. With 3 bases clipped from V and 4 bases from J, the junction kept 8 bases outside the gene matches. Here the CDR3 reads CSVEDRTLIYGYTF. CDR3 in DNA: TGCAGCGTTGAGGACAGGACCTTGATCTATGGCTACACCTTC.

V gene TRBV27 combines with J gene TRBJ2-7; TRBD2 matches 7 bases. The CDR3 is made up of 14 amino acids. CDR1 MNHEY and CDR2 SMNVEV come from the germline V gene (reference sequence). With 7 bases clipped from V and 5 bases from J, the junction kept 11 bases outside the gene matches. The CDR3 reads CASKGPGGNDEQYF. CDR3 DNA sequence: TGTGCCAGCAAGGGCCCCGGGGGGAATGACGAGCAGTACTTC.

This CDR3 reads CASSQALLGGGTGELFF. Here the CDR3 DNA reads TGCGCCAGCAGCCAAGCGTTGTTAGGGGGCGGCACCGGGGAGCTGTTTTTT. The rearrangement uses TRBV4-3 and TRBJ2-2, with 7 bases matching TRBD1. The CDR3 is made up of 17 amino acids. CDR1 and CDR2 from the germline V gene are LGHNA and YSLEER. V was pared by 1 base and J by 4 bases, with 9 bases of the junction left unmatched.

The V call is TRBV20-1, the J call TRBJ2-3; 10 bases align to TRBD2. V dropped 5 bases and J dropped 3; count of bases not matched to a gene: 8. The CDR3 extends over 15 amino acids. Germline values: CDR1 DFQATT, CDR2 SNEGSKA (reference sequence). CDR3 amino acids: CSAPLAGALTDTQYF. DNA for the CDR3: TGCAGTGCTCCCCTAGCGGGGGCCCTGACAGATACGCAGTATTTT.

The rearrangement joins TRBV20-1 to TRBJ2-7; 11 bases fit TRBD2. Germline assignment: CDR1 DFQATT and CDR2 SNEGSKA (reference sequence). V lost 5 bases to trimming and J lost 3 bases; unmatched junction nucleotides: 3. The CDR3 contains 13 residues. CDR3 sequence (DNA): TGCAGTGCTGTAGCGGGGGGGATCTACGAGCAGTACTTC. Translated: CSAVAGGIYEQYF.